These 28 T cell receptor beta chains were all obtained from the same sample, sequenced in a study of blood T cells in healthy people across ages. Combining a sample-barcoded 5' primer with a J-beta primer mix, a second PCR ran for about 6 to 11 cycles. TCRdb ran MiXCR on the 5' RACE reads and lists one entry per CDR3 protein. The sample yields 1.2 million to 1.5 million distinct CDR3 sequences, around 59% seen once. The sample taken for sequencing was blood. The source of these receptors is a man in his late teens or twenties in good health.

The chain links TRBV13 to TRBJ2-5; D is ambiguous. This CDR3 has 15 amino acids. CDR1 is PRHDT, CDR2 FYEKMQ, per germline (reference sequence). V was trimmed by 5 bases and J by 5 bases, leaving 18 bases between them. The CDR3 DNA follows: TGTGCCAGCAGCCTCCCCCGGGCCCTGGGGGAGACCCAGTACTTC. Protein: CASSLPRALGETQYF.

This clonotype has more than one count but fewer than ten. The J gene is TRBJ1-2, the V gene TRBV4-3; D perhaps matches TRBD1 (6 bases). This CDR3 is built from 15 residues. The V end lost 1 base, the J end lost 4 bases, and 13 bases lay between the germline ends. Germline values: CDR1 LGHNA, CDR2 YSLEER. The CDR3 nucleotides are TGCGCCAGCAGCCAAGTTCAGGGGAAGGGCTATGGCTACACCTTC. It yields the protein CASSQVQGKGYGYTF.

The J gene is TRBJ2-1, the V gene TRBV29-1; D perhaps matches TRBD2 (6 bases). Per germline, CDR1 SQVTM and CDR2 ANQGSEA. V dropped 1 base and J dropped 13 bases, with 23 bases sitting between them. The CDR3 spans 15 residues. DNA for the CDR3: TGCAGCGTTGAAGGGGGACTGGTGGATAAAAGAAACCAGTTCTTC. This gives the protein CSVEGGLVDKRNQFF.

The chain employs TRBV20-1 and TRBJ2-5; TRBD2 agrees at 11 bases. The CDR3 is 15 amino acids. V was clipped by 7 bases and J by 2 bases; unmatched bases: 9. Per the germline V gene, CDR1 is DFQATT and CDR2 is SNEGSKA (reference sequence). CDR3 DNA sequence: TGCAGTGTTAGTAGCGGGGGGGCCAATCAAGAGACCCAGTACTTC. It codes for CSVSSGGANQETQYF.

The rearrangement links TRBV5-1 to TRBJ2-7; perhaps TRBD1 as D (5 bases). This CDR3 is 15 amino acids long. V dropped 0 bases and J dropped 5 bases, with 15 bases sitting between them. Germline lookup yields CDR1 SGHRS and CDR2 YFSETQ. DNA for the CDR3: TGCGCCAGCAGCTTGGTACAGGATCTAACCAACGAGCAGTACTTC. This translates into CASSLVQDLTNEQYF. The full variable domain, its missing parts supplied by reference TRBV5-1 and TRBJ2-7, is KAGVTQTPRYLIKTRGQQVTLSCSPISGHRSVSWYQQTPGQGLQFLFEYFSETQRNKGNFPGRFSGRQFSNSRSEMNVSTLELGDSALYLCASSLVQDLTNEQYFGPGTRLTVT.

The rearrangement uses TRBV27 and TRBJ2-4; 10 bases match TRBD1. The last part of the DNA fits TRBJ2-7 better; the J call may be wrong. Germline V lookup: CDR1 MNHEY, CDR2 SMNVEV (reference sequence). This CDR3 has 16 residues. The CDR3 sequence: CASSLLGTGDFYEQYF. As DNA, the CDR3 is TGTGCCAGCAGTTTATTGGGGACAGGGGATTTCTACGAGCAGTACTTC.

This clonotype was seen a handful of times. This rearrangement joins TRBV12-3 or TRBV12-4 to TRBJ1-4, with a possible D match to TRBD1 (6 bases). With 1 base removed from V and 5 bases from J, the gap between germline ends came to 8 bases. The CDR3 is made up of 14 amino acids. The CDR3 sequence: CASSLGTENEKLFF. DNA for the CDR3: TGTGCCAGCAGTTTAGGGACAGAGAATGAAAAACTGTTTTTT.

V and J are TRBV6-1 and TRBJ2-7, with 12 bases lining up with TRBD1. Per the germline V gene, CDR1 is MNHNS and CDR2 is SASEGT. Trimming cost V 8 bases and J 4 bases; bases outside gene matches: 18. The CDR3 is 18 amino acids. CDR3 in amino acids: CASWRERPGQGAIYEQYF. The CDR3 region has the DNA TGTGCCAGCTGGCGGGAAAGACCGGGACAGGGGGCGATTTACGAGCAGTACTTC.

A few counts support this clonotype. The J gene is TRBJ2-1, the V gene TRBV2, with TRBD2 as a possible D gene (6 bases). Trimming removed 0 bases from V and 9 bases from J, with 9 bases in between. The CDR3 extends over 13 amino acids. CDR1 is SNHLY and CDR2 is FYNNEI in the germline V gene. The CDR3 DNA sequence: TGTGCCAGCAGTGAAGCGCAGGGAGGTGAGCAGTTCTTC. Translation gives CASSEAQGGEQFF.

The V gene is TRBV2, the J gene TRBJ2-1; D may be TRBD1 or TRBD2 (5 bases each). Germline V lookup: CDR1 SNHLY, CDR2 FYNNEI. Deletions cut 4 bases from V and 2 bases from J, with 9 bases between. The CDR3 extends over 14 amino acids. The CDR3 DNA follows: TGTGCCAGCAGTGTAAGGGGACCCTACAATGAGCAGTTCTTC. It is translated as CASSVRGPYNEQFF.

The rearrangement uses TRBV4-1 and TRBJ2-7, with D perhaps TRBD2 (6 bases). The CDR3 spans 15 residues. Per the germline V gene, CDR1 is MGHRA and CDR2 is YSYEKL. Trimming took 2 bases from V and 0 from J, leaving 11 bases between them. The CDR3 region is CASSQISGFSYEQYF. The CDR3 nucleotides are TGCGCCAGCAGCCAAATTAGCGGATTCTCCTACGAGCAGTACTTC.

The chain uses TRBV7-9 and TRBJ2-5; no reliable D call. The V end was cut by 11 bases, the J end by 4 bases, with 14 bases between. There are 12 residues in the CDR3. Per germline, CDR1 SEHNR and CDR2 FQNEAQ (reference sequence). CDR3: CAGQEDRETQYF. The CDR3 DNA is TGTGCCGGCCAAGAAGACCGAGAGACCCAGTACTTC.

J is TRBJ2-7 and V is TRBV2; a possible D gene is TRBD2 (6 bases). The CDR3 has 14 residues. Per germline, CDR1 SNHLY and CDR2 FYNNEI. Trimming pared 5 bases from V and 4 bases from J, leaving 15 bases between. Here the CDR3 DNA reads TGTGCCAGCAGTCCGGGACTCCCTCTGTACGAGCAGTACTTC. Its protein product is CASSPGLPLYEQYF.

This clonotype was seen only a few times. The chain uses TRBV3-1 and TRBJ1-1; D uncertain. The germline CDR1 and CDR2 sequences are LGHDT and YNNKEL (reference sequence). The CDR3 contains 11 residues. Trimming took 1 base from V and 11 from J, leaving 8 bases between them. This CDR3 reads CASSQGIKAFF. CDR3 nucleotide sequence: TGTGCCAGCAGCCAAGGGATTAAGGCTTTCTTT.

The chain employs TRBV10-1 and TRBJ2-1; 8 bases fit TRBD2. The germline V gene encodes CDR1 WNHNN and CDR2 SYGVQD (reference sequence). Losses at the gene ends were 5 bases for V and 9 bases for J; bases not matched to a gene: 6. The CDR3 loop spans 13 amino acids. This CDR3 is CASSKRELGEQFF. The CDR3 DNA reads as TGCGCCAGCAGTAAGCGGGAGCTGGGTGAGCAGTTCTTC.

This clonotype was seen a single time. This chain links TRBV6-2 or TRBV6-3 with TRBJ1-5; 8 positions match TRBD1. J gave up 2 bases and V 2 bases, and 2 bases lay outside the gene matches. This CDR3 has 15 residues. Germline CDR1 and CDR2: MNHEY and SVGEGT. DNA for the CDR3: TGTGCCAGCAGTTACAGGGACAGGCGCAATCAGCCCCAGCATTTT. This codes for CASSYRDRRNQPQHF.

This chain joins TRBV7-2 and TRBJ2-3, with 10 bases that match TRBD2. This CDR3 contains 16 residues. The junction had 9 bases not matched to a gene; V was cut back by 7 bases and J by 2 bases. Germline V gene data show CDR1 as SGHTA and CDR2 as FQGNSA. The CDR3 DNA is TGTGCCAGCAAAATCAGCGGGGGGGCTTACACAGATACGCAGTATTTT. Protein: CASKISGGAYTDTQYF.

This clonotype was seen repeatedly, ten times or more. The chain combines TRBV25-1 with TRBJ2-7; D call uncertain. Germline V lookup: CDR1 MGHDK, CDR2 SYGVNS. This CDR3 is 11 amino acids long. Trimming cost V 6 bases and J 3 bases, with 6 bases left between them. The CDR3 spells CASRQSYEQYF. Written as DNA, the CDR3 is TGTGCCAGCAGGCAGAGCTACGAGCAGTACTTC.

The CDR3 reads CATSRGLAYEQYF. CDR3 DNA sequence: TGTGCCACCAGCAGAGGGCTAGCGTACGAGCAGTACTTC. V and J are TRBV15 and TRBJ2-7; TRBD2 might be the D (6 bases). This CDR3 has 13 amino acids. V dropped 1 base and J dropped 4 bases, with 8 bases sitting between them. CDR1 and CDR2 from the germline V gene are LNHNV and YYDKDF (reference sequence).

The chain is built from TRBV28 and TRBJ2-1; weak D call: TRBD1 (6 bases). Trimming removed 7 bases from V and 4 bases from J, with 11 bases in between. Germline-derived CDR1 and CDR2 are MDHEN and SYDVKM. The CDR3 totals 13 residues. DNA of the CDR3: TGTGCCAGCATCAGGGGAACTTACAATGAGCAGTTCTTC. Encoded protein: CASIRGTYNEQFF.

This clonotype was found a few times. The rearrangement uses TRBV12-3 or TRBV12-4 and TRBJ2-6; unclear D gene. V lost 3 bases and J 4 bases, leaving 10 bases between the germline ends. The CDR3 has 15 amino acids. The CDR3 loop reads CASSFSRAGANVLTF. CDR3 DNA sequence: TGTGCCAGCAGTTTCTCCCGGGCCGGGGCCAACGTCCTGACTTTC.

This sequence joins TRBV7-9 and TRBJ2-3, with 9 bases aligning to TRBD1. This CDR3 spans 14 amino acids. Germline V lookup: CDR1 SEHNR, CDR2 FQNEAQ (reference sequence). The junction had 6 bases not matched to a gene; V was cut back by 5 bases and J by 6 bases. The CDR3 region is CASSDRGRVDTQYF. The DNA of the CDR3 is TGTGCCAGCAGCGACAGGGGGAGGGTGGATACGCAGTATTTT.

This clonotype has more than one count but fewer than ten. The CDR3: CASSSTSPGNIQYF. CDR3 in DNA: TGCGCCAGCAGCTCCACGAGCCCGGGAAACATTCAGTACTTC. The chain joins TRBV5-1 to TRBJ2-4; no firm D call. The CDR3 length is 14 residues. From germline, CDR1 is SGHRS and CDR2 YFSETQ. V lost 3 bases to trimming and J lost 6 bases, with 13 bases between them. The full variable domain, in which reference TRBV5-1 and TRBJ2-4 provide the parts outside the CDR3, is KAGVTQTPRYLIKTRGQQVTLSCSPISGHRSVSWYQQTPGQGLQFLFEYFSETQRNKGNFPGRFSGRQFSNSRSEMNVSTLELGDSALYLCASSSTSPGNIQYFGAGTRLSVL.

The chain has TRBV20-1 and TRBJ1-2, with D tentatively TRBD1 (5 bases). From germline, CDR1 is DFQATT and CDR2 SNEGSKA (reference sequence). Trimming took off 1 base at V and 2 bases at J, with 14 bases between the two ends. The CDR3 extends over 15 amino acids. For the CDR3, the DNA is TGCAGTGCTAGAGTCTGGGGGGGGGACAACTATGGCTACACCTTC. It is translated as CSARVWGGDNYGYTF.

V usage is TRBV20-1 and J usage is TRBJ2-3, with no clear D. The V end lost 4 bases, the J end lost 5 bases, and 4 bases lay between the germline ends. The length of the CDR3 is 10 residues. Per the germline V gene, CDR1 is DFQATT and CDR2 is SNEGSKA (reference sequence). CDR3 sequence (DNA): TGCAGTGCTAAGGAAGATACGCAGTATTTT. Translating it yields CSAKEDTQYF.

The CDR3 sequence is CASITQGEAFF. The CDR3 region has the DNA TGTGCCAGCATTACTCAGGGGGAAGCTTTCTTT. The chain couples TRBV6-5 to TRBJ1-1; D may be TRBD1 (6 bases). The V and J ends lost 7 bases and 8 bases respectively, with 11 bases between them. CDR1 is MNHEY and CDR2 is SVGAGI in the germline V gene. CDR3 size: 11 residues.

V usage is TRBV6-2 or TRBV6-3 and J usage is TRBJ1-1; no clear D gene. CDR1 is MNHEY, CDR2 SVGEGT, per germline. CDR3 size: 14 residues. Trimming took 0 bases from V and 4 from J, leaving 9 bases between them. CDR3 protein: CASSYSGISTEAFF. CDR3 bases: TGTGCCAGCAGTTACTCGGGCATCTCCACTGAAGCTTTCTTT.

The V and J genes are TRBV28 and TRBJ2-7, with TRBD1 matching over 8 bases. The DNA end favors TRBJ2-5, so the J call may be wrong. Germline CDR1 is MDHEN and CDR2 is SYDVKM. This CDR3 is 17 amino acids long. The CDR3 DNA sequence: TGTGCCAGCAGTTTATTAACGCAGGGGGCGCATTTAAAGACCCAGTACTTC. Protein sequence: CASSLLTQGAHLKTQYF.